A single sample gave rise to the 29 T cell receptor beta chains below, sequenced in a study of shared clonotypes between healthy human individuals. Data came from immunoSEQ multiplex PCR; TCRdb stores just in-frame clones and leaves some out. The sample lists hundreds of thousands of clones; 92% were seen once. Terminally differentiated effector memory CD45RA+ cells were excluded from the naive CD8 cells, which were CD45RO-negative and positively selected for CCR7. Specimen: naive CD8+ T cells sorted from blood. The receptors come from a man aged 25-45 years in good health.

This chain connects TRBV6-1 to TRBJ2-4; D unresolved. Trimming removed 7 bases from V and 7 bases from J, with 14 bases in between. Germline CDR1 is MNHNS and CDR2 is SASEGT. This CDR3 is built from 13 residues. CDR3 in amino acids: CASKVQSVNIQYF. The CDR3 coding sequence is TGTGCCAGCAAAGTCCAGTCGGTGAACATTCAGTACTTC.

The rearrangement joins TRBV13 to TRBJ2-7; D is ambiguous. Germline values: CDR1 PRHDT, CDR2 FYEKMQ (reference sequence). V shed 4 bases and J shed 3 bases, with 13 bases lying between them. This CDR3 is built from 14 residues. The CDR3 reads CASSSTGRDYEQYF. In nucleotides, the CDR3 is TGTGCCAGCAGCTCCACCGGACGCGACTACGAGCAGTACTTC.

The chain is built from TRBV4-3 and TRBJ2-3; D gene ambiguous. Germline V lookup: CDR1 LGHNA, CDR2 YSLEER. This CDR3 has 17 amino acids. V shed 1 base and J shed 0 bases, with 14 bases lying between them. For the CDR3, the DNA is TGCGCCAGCAGCCAAGGCCTCGTTAACCCTAGCACAGATACGCAGTATTTT. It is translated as CASSQGLVNPSTDTQYF.

CDR3 sequence (DNA): TGTGCCAGCAGCCTCCCGACTAGCGGGAGGGCTTACAATGAGCAGTTCTTC. Translating gives CASSLPTSGRAYNEQFF. The V call is TRBV7-9, the J call TRBJ2-1; the match to TRBD2 covers 14 bases. CDR3 size: 17 residues. Trimming took 5 bases from V and 4 from J; bases not matched to a gene: 7. Germline loops: CDR1 SEHNR, CDR2 FQNEAQ (reference sequence).

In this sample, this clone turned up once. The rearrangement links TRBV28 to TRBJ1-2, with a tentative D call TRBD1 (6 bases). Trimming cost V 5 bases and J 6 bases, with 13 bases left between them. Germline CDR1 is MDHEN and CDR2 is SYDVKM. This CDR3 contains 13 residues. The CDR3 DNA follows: TGTGCCAGCAGTCAAGACAGGCGGAATGGCTACACCTTC. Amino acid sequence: CASSQDRRNGYTF.

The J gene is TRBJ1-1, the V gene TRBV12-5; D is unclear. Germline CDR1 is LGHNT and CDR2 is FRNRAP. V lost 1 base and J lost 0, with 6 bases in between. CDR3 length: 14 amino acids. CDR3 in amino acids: CASGLDHMNTEAFF. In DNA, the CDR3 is TGTGCTAGTGGTTTGGACCACATGAACACTGAAGCTTTCTTT.

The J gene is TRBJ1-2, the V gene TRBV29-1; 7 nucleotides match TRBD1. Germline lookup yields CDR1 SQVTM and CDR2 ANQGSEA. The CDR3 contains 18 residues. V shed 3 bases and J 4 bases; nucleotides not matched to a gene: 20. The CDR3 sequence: CSVDGPRQTEDRLYGYTF. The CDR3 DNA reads TGCAGCGTTGACGGCCCCCGACAGACGGAGGACAGGCTCTATGGCTACACCTTC.

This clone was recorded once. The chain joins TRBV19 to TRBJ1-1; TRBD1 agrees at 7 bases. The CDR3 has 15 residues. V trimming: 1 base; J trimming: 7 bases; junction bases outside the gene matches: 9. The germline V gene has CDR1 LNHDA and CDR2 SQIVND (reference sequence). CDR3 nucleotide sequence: TGTGCCAGTAGTATAGGGGGACAGAATAATCATGAAGCTTTCTTT. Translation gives CASSIGGQNNHEAFF.

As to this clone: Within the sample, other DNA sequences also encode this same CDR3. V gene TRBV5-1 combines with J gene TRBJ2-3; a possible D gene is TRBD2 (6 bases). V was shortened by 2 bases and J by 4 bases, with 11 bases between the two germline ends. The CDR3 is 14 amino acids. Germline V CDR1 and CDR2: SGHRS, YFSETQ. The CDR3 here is CASSFLGGSDTQYF. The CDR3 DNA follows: TGCGCCAGCAGCTTTCTAGGAGGGTCAGATACGCAGTATTTT.

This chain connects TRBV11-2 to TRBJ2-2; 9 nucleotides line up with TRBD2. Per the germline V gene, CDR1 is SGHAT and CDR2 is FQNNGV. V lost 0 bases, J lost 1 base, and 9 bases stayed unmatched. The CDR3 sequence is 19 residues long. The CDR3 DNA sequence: TGTGCCAGCAGCTTAGATCTTGCGGGAGGGCTGGGGAACACCGGGGAGCTGTTTTTT. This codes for CASSLDLAGGLGNTGELFF.

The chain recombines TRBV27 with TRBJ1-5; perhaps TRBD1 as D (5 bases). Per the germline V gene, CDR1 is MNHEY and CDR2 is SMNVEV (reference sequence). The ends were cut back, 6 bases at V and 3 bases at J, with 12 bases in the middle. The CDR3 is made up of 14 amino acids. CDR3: CASSPGSANQPQHF. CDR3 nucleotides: TGTGCCAGCAGCCCAGGGTCAGCCAATCAGCCCCAGCATTTT.

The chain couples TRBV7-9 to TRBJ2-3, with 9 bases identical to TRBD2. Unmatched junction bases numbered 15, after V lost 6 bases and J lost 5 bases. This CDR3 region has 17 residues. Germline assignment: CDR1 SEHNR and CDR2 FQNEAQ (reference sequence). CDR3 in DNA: TGTGCCAGCAGAGCTCTTGGCGGGAGGGCCTATATAGATACGCAGTATTTT. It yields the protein CASRALGGRAYIDTQYF. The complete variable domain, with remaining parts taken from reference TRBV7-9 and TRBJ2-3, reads DTGVSQNPRHKITKRGQNVTFRCDPISEHNRLYWYRQTLGQGPEFLTYFQNEAQLEKSRLLSDRFSAERPKGSFSTLEIQRTEQGDSAMYLCASRALGGRAYIDTQYFGPGTRLTVL.

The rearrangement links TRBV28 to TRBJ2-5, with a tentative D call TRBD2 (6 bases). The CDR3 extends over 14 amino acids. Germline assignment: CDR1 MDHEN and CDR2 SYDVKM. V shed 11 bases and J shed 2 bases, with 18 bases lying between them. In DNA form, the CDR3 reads TGTGCCGCCAGAAGTCGGAGGGAGCAAGAGACCCAGTACTTC. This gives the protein CAARSRREQETQYF.

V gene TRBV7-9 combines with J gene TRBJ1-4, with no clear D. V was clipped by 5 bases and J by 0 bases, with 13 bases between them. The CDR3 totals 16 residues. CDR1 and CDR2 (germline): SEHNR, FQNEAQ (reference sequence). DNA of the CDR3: TGTGCCAGCAGCCCAAGGTGGGATTCAACTAATGAAAAACTGTTTTTT. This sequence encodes CASSPRWDSTNEKLFF.

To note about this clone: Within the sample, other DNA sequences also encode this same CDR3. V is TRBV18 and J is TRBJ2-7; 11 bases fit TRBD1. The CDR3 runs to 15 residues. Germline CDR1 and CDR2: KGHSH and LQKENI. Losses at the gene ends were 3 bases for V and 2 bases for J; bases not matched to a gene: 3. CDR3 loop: CASSPGTGGPYEQYF. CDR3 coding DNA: TGTGCCAGCTCACCGGGGACAGGGGGTCCCTACGAGCAGTACTTC.

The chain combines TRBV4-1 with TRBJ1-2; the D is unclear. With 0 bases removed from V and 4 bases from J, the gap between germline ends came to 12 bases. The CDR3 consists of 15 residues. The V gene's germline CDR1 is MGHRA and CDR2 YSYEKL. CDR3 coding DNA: TGCGCCAGCAGCCAAGAGGCTCTACGCGGCTATGGCTACACCTTC. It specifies CASSQEALRGYGYTF.

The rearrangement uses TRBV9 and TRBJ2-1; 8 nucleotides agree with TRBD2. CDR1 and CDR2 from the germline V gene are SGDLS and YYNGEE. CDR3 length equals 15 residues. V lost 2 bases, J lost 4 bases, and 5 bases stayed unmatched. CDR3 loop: CASSVLAGIYNEQFF. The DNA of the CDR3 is TGTGCCAGCAGCGTCTTAGCGGGGATATACAATGAGCAGTTCTTC.

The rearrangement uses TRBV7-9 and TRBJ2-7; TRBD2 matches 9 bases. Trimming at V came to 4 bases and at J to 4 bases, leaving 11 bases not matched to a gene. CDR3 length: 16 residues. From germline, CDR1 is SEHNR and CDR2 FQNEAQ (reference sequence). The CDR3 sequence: CASSSRGAGGLYEQYF. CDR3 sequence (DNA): TGTGCCAGCAGCTCCCGGGGGGCGGGAGGGCTATACGAGCAGTACTTC.

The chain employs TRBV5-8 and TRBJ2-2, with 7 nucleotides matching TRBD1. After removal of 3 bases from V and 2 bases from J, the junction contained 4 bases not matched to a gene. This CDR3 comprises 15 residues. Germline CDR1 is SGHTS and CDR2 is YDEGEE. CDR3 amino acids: CASSSGTVNTGELFF. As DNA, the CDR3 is TGTGCCAGCAGCTCTGGGACAGTAAACACCGGGGAGCTGTTTTTT.

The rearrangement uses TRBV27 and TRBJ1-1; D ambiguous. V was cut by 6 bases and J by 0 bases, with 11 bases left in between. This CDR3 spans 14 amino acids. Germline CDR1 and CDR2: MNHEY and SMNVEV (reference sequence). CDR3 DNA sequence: TGTGCCAGCAGCCCTTTGTGGGTGAACACTGAAGCTTTCTTT. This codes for CASSPLWVNTEAFF.

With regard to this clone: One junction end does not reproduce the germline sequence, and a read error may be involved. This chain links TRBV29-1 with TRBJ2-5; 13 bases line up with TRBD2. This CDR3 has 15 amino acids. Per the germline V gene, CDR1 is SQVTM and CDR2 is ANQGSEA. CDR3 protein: CSVEGLAGEVETQYF. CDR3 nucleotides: TGCAGCGTGGAAGGACTAGCGGGAGAAGTAGAGACCCAGTACTTC.

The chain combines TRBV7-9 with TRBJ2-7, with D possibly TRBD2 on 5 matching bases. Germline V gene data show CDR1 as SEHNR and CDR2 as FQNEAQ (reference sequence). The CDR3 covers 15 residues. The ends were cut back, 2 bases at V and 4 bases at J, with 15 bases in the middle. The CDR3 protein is CASSLSGWTSYEQYF. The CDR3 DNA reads TGTGCCAGCAGCTTATCGGGGTGGACCTCTTACGAGCAGTACTTC.

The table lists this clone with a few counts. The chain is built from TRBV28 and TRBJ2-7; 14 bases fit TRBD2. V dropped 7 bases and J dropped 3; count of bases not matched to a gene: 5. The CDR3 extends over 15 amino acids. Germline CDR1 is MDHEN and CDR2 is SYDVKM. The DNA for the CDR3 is TGTGCCAGCACTCTGGGACTAGCGGGAGTCTACGAGCAGTACTTC. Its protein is CASTLGLAGVYEQYF.

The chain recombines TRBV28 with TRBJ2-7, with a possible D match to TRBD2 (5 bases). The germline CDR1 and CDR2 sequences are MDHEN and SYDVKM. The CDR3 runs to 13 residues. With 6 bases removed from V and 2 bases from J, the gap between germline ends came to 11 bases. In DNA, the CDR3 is TGTGCCAGCAGCTTGCAGAGGGCCTACGAGCAGTACTTC. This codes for CASSLQRAYEQYF.

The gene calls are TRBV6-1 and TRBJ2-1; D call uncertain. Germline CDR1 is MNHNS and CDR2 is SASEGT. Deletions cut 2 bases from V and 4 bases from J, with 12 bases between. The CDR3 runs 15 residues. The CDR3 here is CASSESRNPYNEQFF. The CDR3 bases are TGTGCCAGCAGTGAATCTAGAAACCCGTACAATGAGCAGTTCTTC.

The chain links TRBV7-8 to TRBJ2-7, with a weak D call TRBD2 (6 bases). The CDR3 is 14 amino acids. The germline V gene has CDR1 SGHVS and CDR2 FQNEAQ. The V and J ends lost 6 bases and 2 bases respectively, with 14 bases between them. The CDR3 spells CASRQRAYAYEQYF. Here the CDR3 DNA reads TGTGCCAGCAGGCAGCGGGCGTACGCCTACGAGCAGTACTTC.

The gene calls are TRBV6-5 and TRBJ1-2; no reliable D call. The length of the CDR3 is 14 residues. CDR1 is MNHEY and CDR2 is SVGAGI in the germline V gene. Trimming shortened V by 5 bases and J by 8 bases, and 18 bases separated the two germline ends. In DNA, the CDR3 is TGTGCCAGCAGTCCAACCCCCGACTTATTGGGCTACACCTTC. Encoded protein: CASSPTPDLLGYTF.

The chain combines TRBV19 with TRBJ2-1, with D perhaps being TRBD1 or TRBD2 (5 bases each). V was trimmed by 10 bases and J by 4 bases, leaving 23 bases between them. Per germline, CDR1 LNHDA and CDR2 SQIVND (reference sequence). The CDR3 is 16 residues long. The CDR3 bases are TGTGCCACCCAACATCCCGACCGGGGCGATTACAATGAGCAGTTCTTC. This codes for CATQHPDRGDYNEQFF.

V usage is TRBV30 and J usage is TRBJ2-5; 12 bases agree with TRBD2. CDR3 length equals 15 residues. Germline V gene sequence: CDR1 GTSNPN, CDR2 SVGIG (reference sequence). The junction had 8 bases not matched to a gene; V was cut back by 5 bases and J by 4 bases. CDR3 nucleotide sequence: TGTGCCTGGGTACTAGCGGGAGGACTATTAGAGACCCAGTACTTC. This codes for CAWVLAGGLLETQYF.